This T cell receptor beta chain was captured in a study of identical twins. TCRdb reprocessed the 5' RACE reads with MiXCR, giving one entry per CDR3 protein. The sample shows 500,000 to 550,000 distinct CDR3 sequences, 20% to 25% of them seen only once. The CDR3 covers 12 residues. Germline V lookup: CDR1 SEHNR, CDR2 FQNEAQ (reference sequence). V was shortened by 5 bases and J by 3 bases, with 7 bases between the two germline ends. Donors were all healthy Caucasians. These sequences were also reported in another study, on yellow fever vaccine responses in identical twins.

Sequenced material: CD4+ T cells sorted from blood. The chain carries TRBV7-9 and TRBJ2-5; D not resolved. The clonotype was recovered from a woman aged 18-29 years in good health. The CDR3 DNA sequence: TGTGCCAGCAGCCCTCCCGAAGAGACCCAGTACTTC. It is translated as CASSPPEETQYF.